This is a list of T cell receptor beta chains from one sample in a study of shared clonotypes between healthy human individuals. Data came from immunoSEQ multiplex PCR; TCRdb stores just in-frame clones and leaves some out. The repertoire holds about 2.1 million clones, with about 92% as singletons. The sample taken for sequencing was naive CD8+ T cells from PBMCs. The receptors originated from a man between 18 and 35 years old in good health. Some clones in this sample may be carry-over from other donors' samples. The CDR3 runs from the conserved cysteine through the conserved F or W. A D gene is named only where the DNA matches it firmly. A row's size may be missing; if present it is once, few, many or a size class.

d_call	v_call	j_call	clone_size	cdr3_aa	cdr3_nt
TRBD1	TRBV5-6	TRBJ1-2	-	CASRWGTGNYGYTF	TGTGCCAGCAGGTGGGGGACAGGGAACTATGGCTACACCTTC
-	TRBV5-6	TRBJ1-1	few	CASSLGSGTEAFF	TGTGCCAGCAGCTTGGGGTCGGGCACTGAAGCTTTCTTT
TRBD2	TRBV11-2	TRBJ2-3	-	CASSLPPGGFTDTQYF	TGTGCCAGCAGCTTACCCCCGGGAGGGTTCACAGATACGCAGTATTTT
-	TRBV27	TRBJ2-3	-	CASSLSWSGRGADTQYF	TGTGCCAGCAGTTTATCGTGGTCGGGCAGGGGCGCAGATACGCAGTATTTT
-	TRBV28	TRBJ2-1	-	CASSSQEWQFF	TGTGCCAGCAGTTCCCAAGAGTGGCAGTTCTTC
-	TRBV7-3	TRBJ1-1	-	CASSLTPQVNTEAFF	TGTGCCAGCAGCTTAACCCCACAGGTTAACACTGAAGCTTTCTTT
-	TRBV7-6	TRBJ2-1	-	CASSPDSNHRSYNEQFF	TGTGCCAGCAGCCCTGACAGCAATCATCGCTCCTACAATGAGCAGTTCTTC
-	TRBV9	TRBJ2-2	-	CASSAINTGELFF	TGTGCCAGCAGCGCAATTAACACCGGGGAGCTGTTTTTT
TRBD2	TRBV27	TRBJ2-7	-	CASSLGGGSEGYEQYF	TGTGCCAGCAGTTTAGGGGGGGGTTCCGAGGGTTACGAGCAGTACTTC
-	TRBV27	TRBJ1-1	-	CASRSGHRNTEAFF	TGTGCCAGCAGGTCGGGACACCGGAACACTGAAGCTTTCTTT
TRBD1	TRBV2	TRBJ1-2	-	CASRGTGGYGYTF	TGTGCCAGCAGGGGGACAGGGGGCTATGGCTACACCTTC
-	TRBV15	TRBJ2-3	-	CATSRDWNSADTQYF	TGTGCCACCAGCAGAGACTGGAATAGCGCAGATACGCAGTATTTT
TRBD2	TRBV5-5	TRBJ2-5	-	CASSLGILVAGGGETQYF	TGTGCCAGCAGCTTGGGTATCCTGGTAGCGGGAGGAGGTGAGACCCAGTACTTC
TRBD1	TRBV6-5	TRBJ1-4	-	CASSYLGTANEKLFF	TGTGCCAGCAGTTACCTGGGGACAGCTAATGAAAAACTGTTTTTT
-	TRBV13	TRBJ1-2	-	CASSLQKTVYGYTF	TGTGCCAGCAGCTTACAGAAGACAGTTTATGGCTACACCTTC
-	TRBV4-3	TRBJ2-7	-	CASSQVPRSSSYEQYF	TGCGCCAGCAGCCAAGTCCCCAGGTCCTCATCCTACGAGCAGTACTTC
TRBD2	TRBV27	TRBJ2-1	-	CASSLGRVTSGYNEQFF	TGTGCCAGCAGTTTAGGGCGTGTGACTAGCGGATACAATGAGCAGTTCTTC
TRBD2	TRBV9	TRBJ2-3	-	CASSPLGTRLSDTQYF	TGTGCCAGCAGCCCCCTCGGGACTAGGTTGTCAGATACGCAGTATTTT
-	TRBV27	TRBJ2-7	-	CASSLWGNAYEQYF	TGTGCCAGCAGTTTATGGGGGAACGCCTACGAGCAGTACTTC
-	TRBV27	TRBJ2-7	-	CASSSLNRGGDEQYF	TGTGCCAGCAGCTCTCTCAACAGGGGGGGCGACGAGCAGTACTTC
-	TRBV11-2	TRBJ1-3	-	CASSLVGGGNTIYF	TGTGCCAGCAGCTTAGTAGGGGGTGGAAACACCATATATTTT
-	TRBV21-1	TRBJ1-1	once	CASSKARRGGTEAFF	TGTGCCAGCAGCAAAGCGCGGCGTGGGGGCACTGAAGCTTTCTTT
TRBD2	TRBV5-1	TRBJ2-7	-	CASGLEFSGNTYEQYF	TGCGCCAGCGGCCTAGAATTTAGCGGGAATACCTACGAGCAGTACTTC
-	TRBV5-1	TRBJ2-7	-	CASSLSYRGTDEQYF	TGCGCCAGCAGCTTGAGTTATAGGGGGACTGACGAGCAGTACTTC
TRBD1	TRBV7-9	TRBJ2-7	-	CASSLTQRGQVSYEQYF	TGTGCCAGCAGCCTTACACAGAGGGGACAGGTATCCTACGAGCAGTACTTC
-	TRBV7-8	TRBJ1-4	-	CASSLGGTNEKLFF	TGTGCCAGCAGCTTAGGGGGCACTAATGAAAAACTGTTTTTT
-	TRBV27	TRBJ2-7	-	CASKGGPKTYEQYF	TGTGCCAGCAAGGGCGGGCCGAAAACCTACGAGCAGTACTTC
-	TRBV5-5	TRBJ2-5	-	CASSRTVELKETQYF	TGTGCCAGCAGCCGGACGGTCGAATTAAAAGAGACCCAGTACTTC
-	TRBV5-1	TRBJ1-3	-	CASSLVVGGSGNTIYF	TGCGCCAGCAGCTTGGTGGTTGGAGGCTCTGGAAACACCATATATTTT
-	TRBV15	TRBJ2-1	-	CATSRPGKGDEQFF	TGTGCCACCAGCAGACCCGGGAAAGGAGATGAGCAGTTCTTC
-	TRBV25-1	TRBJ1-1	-	CASSEDGEAANTEAFF	TGTGCCAGCAGTGAAGATGGAGAGGCCGCGAACACTGAAGCTTTCTTT
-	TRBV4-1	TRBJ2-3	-	CASSQASSDTQYF	TGCGCCAGCAGCCAAGCTTCGTCAGATACGCAGTATTTT
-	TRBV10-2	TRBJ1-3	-	CASSDLGAGNTIYF	TGCGCCAGCAGCGACTTAGGGGCCGGAAACACCATATATTTT
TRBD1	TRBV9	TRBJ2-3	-	CASSGRGRGTDTQYF	TGTGCCAGCAGCGGAAGGGGCAGGGGGACAGATACGCAGTATTTT
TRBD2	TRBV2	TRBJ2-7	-	CASRGSGRYEQYF	TGTGCCAGCAGGGGTAGCGGGAGATACGAGCAGTACTTC
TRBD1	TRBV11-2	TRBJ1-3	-	CASSPGQGGNTIYF	TGTGCCAGCAGCCCCGGACAGGGAGGGAACACCATATATTTT
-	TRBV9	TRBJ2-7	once	CASTLGSASSYEQYF	TGTGCCAGCACCCTTGGCTCCGCCAGCTCCTACGAGCAGTACTTC
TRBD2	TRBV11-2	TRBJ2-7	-	CASSALAGRSYEQYF	TGTGCCAGCAGCGCTTTAGCGGGGCGTAGTTACGAGCAGTACTTC